The 6 T cell receptor beta chains below come from one sample, sequenced in a study of molecular identifiers for immune sequencing clone quantification. A single record per CDR3 protein comes from TCRdb applying MiXCR to the PCR reads. The table records around 480,000 distinct CDR3 sequences, over 20% of them present only once. Source material: naive CD8+ T cells from blood, with Jurkat cell RNA spiked in. This sample's subset: FACS-sorted CD8+CD4-CCR7+CD45RA+ naive T cells. The receptors were gathered from a human donor in good health. Some libraries in this study had Jurkat cell RNA spiked in.

This clonotype was counted between two and nine times. This rearrangement joins TRBV18 to TRBJ2-1, with D uncertain. Trimming shortened V by 6 bases and J by 3 bases, and 18 bases separated the two germline ends. The CDR3 has 16 residues. In germline, CDR1 is KGHSH, CDR2 LQKENI. The CDR3 here is CASSPPDNRFYNEQFF. The CDR3 DNA sequence: TGTGCCAGCTCGCCCCCTGACAACCGATTCTACAATGAGCAGTTCTTC.

This clonotype has a count of ten or more. This chain links TRBV9 with TRBJ2-7; D is unclear. Per germline, CDR1 SGDLS and CDR2 YYNGEE. CDR3 length: 15 residues. V was cut by 3 bases and J by 5 bases, with 18 bases left in between. The DNA of the CDR3 is TGTGCCAGCAGCGAATTTGGACGTGCCGGCGACGAGCAGTACTTC. This translates into CASSEFGRAGDEQYF.

The table lists this clonotype with many counts. The rearrangement uses TRBV9 and TRBJ1-1; no firm D call. Germline CDR1 and CDR2: SGDLS and YYNGEE. V was clipped by 0 bases and J by 1 base, with 4 bases between them. CDR3 size: 13 residues. CDR3 coding DNA: TGTGCCAGCAGCGTAGAGGAGAACACTGAAGCTTTCTTT. It specifies CASSVEENTEAFF.

The chain employs TRBV14 and TRBJ2-6; no firm D call. The germline V gene encodes CDR1 SGHDN and CDR2 FVKESK. V was cut by 1 base and J by 0 bases, with 7 bases left in between. CDR3 length: 16 residues. For the CDR3, the DNA is TGTGCCAGCAGCCAAGTTTCCGGCTCTGGGGCCAACGTCCTGACTTTC. It is translated as CASSQVSGSGANVLTF.

This clonotype was observed many times. This chain connects TRBV12-3 or TRBV12-4 to TRBJ2-7, with D uncertain. The CDR3 is 14 residues long. Trimming removed 6 bases at V and 1 base at J, with 13 bases between. CDR3 loop: CASSPPGQSYEQYF. The CDR3 DNA sequence: TGTGCCAGCAGCCCCCCCGGGCAGTCCTACGAGCAGTACTTC.

V and J are TRBV2 and TRBJ2-1, with 7 bases lining up with TRBD1. CDR3 length equals 14 residues. Unmatched junction bases numbered 6, after V lost 6 bases and J lost 4 bases. Germline CDR1 reads SNHLY; CDR2 reads FYNNEI. The CDR3 protein is CASRRTGPYNEQFF. Here the CDR3 DNA reads TGTGCCAGCAGGCGGACAGGCCCTTACAATGAGCAGTTCTTC.